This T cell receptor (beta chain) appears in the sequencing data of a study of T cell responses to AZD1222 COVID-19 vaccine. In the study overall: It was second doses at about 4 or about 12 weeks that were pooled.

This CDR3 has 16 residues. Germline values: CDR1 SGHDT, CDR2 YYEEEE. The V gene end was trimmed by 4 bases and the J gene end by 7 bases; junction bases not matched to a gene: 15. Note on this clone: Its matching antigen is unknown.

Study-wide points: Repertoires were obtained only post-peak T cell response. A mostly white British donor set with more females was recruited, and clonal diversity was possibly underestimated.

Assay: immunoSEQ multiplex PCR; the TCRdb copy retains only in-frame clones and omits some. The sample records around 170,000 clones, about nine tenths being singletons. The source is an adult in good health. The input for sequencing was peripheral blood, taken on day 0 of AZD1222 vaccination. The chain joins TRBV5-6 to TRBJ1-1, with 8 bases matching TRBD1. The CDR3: CASSGTDREINNEAFF. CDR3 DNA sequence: TGTGCCAGCAGCGGAACGGACAGGGAAATAAATAATGAAGCTTTCTTT.